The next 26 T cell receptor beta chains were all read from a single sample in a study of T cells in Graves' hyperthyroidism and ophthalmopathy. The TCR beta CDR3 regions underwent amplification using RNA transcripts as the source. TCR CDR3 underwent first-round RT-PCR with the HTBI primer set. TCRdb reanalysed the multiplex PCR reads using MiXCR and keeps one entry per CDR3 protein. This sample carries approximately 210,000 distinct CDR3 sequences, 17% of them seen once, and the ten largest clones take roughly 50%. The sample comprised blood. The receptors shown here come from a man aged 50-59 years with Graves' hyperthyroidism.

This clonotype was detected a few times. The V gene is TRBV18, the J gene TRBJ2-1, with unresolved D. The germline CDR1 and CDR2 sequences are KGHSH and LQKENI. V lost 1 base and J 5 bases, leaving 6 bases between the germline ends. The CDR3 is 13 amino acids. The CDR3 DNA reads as TGTGCCAGCTCACCACTGCAACACAATGAGCAGTTCTTC. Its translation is CASSPLQHNEQFF.

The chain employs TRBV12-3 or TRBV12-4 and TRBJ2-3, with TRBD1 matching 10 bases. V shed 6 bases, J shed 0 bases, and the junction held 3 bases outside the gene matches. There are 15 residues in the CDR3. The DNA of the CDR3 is TGTGCCAGCAGCACGACAGGGGGCAGCACAGATACGCAGTATTTT. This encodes CASSTTGGSTDTQYF.

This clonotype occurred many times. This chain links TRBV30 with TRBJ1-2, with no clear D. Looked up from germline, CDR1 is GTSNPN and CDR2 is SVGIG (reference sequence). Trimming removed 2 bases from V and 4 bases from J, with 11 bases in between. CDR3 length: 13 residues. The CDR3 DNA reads TGTGCCTGGAGTTCGGGTCCTTCCTATGGCTACACCTTC. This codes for CAWSSGPSYGYTF.

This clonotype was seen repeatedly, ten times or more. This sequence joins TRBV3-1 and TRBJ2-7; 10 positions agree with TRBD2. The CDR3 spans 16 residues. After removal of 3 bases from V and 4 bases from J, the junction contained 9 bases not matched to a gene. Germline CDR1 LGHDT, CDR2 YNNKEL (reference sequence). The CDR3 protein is CASSHLLLAGKYEQYF. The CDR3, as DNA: TGTGCCAGCAGCCACCTGCTACTAGCGGGAAAATACGAGCAGTACTTC.

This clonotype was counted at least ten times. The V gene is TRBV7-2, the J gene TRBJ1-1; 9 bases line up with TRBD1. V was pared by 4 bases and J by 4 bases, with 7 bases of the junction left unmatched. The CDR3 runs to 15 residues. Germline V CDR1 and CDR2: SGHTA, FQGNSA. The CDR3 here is CASSSNRGLRTEAFF. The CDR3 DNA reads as TGTGCCAGCAGCTCCAACAGGGGGCTTCGCACTGAAGCTTTCTTT.

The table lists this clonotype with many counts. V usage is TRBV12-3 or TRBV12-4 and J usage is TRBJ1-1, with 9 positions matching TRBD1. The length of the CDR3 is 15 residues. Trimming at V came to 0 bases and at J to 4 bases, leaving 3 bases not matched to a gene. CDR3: CASSLAGQGSTEAFF. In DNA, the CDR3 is TGTGCCAGCAGTTTAGCCGGACAGGGGAGCACTGAAGCTTTCTTT.

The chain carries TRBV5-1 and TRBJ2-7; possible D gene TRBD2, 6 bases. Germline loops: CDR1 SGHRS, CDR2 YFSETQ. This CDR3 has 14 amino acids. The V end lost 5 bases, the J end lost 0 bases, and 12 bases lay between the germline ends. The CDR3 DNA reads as TGCGCCAGCAGATCGGGACTCGGCTCCTACGAGCAGTACTTC. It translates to CASRSGLGSYEQYF.

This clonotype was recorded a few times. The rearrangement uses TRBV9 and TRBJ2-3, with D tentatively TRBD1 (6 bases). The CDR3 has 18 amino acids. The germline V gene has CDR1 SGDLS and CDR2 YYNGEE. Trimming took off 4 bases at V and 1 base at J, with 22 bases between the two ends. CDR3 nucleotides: TGTGCCAGCAGCCCCCCTGTGTCAGGGGATATTGGCACAGATACGCAGTATTTT. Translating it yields CASSPPVSGDIGTDTQYF.

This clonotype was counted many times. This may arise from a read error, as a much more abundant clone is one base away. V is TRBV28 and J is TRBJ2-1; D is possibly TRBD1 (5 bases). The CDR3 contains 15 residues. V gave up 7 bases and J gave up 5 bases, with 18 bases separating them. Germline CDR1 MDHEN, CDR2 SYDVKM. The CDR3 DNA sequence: TGTGCCAGCAACCAGGGCAGCGAACGGGACAATGAGCAGTTCTTC. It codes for CASNQGSERDNEQFF.

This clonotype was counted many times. CDR3 coding DNA: TGTGCCAGCTCACCACCAGAGACAGGGGGCTACGAGCAGTACTTC. The encoded protein is CASSPPETGGYEQYF. V is TRBV18 and J is TRBJ2-7, with TRBD1 matching 9 bases. With 0 bases clipped from V and 3 bases from J, the junction kept 3 bases outside the gene matches. The CDR3 sequence is 15 residues long. Germline V gene lookup returns CDR1 KGHSH and CDR2 LQKENI.

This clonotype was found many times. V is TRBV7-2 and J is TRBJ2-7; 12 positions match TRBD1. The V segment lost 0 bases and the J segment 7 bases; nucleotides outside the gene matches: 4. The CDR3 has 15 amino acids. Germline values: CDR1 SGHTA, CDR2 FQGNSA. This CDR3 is CASSLAGQGASEQYF. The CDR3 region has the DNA TGTGCCAGCAGCTTAGCGGGACAGGGGGCGAGTGAGCAGTACTTC.

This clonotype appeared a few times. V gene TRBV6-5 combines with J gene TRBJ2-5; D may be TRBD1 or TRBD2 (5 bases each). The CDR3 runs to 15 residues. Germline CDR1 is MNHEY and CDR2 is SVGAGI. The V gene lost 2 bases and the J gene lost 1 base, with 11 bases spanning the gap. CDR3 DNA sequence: TGTGCCAGCAGTTACCCCCCCGGGACCCAAGAGACCCAGTACTTC. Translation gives CASSYPPGTQETQYF.

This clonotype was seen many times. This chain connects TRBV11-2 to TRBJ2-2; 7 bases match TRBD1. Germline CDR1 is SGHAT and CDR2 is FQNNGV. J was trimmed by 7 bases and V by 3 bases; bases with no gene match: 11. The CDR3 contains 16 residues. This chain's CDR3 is CASSLTPGQPGGELFF. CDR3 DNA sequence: TGTGCCAGCAGCTTGACTCCGGGACAGCCTGGCGGGGAGCTGTTTTTT.

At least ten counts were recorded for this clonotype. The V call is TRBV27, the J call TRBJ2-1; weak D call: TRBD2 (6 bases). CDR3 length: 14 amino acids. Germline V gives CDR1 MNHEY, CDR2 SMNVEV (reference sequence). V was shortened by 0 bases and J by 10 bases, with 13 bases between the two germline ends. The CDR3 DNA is TGTGCCAGCAGTTTATCGGAGGTTAGCGGAGAGCAGTTCTTC. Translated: CASSLSEVSGEQFF.

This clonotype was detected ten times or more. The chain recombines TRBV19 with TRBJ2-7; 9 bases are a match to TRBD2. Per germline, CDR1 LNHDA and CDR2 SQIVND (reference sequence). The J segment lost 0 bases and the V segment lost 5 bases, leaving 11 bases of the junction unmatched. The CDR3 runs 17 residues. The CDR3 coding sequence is TGTGCCAGTAGTGCTAGCGGGACGAAATTCGGCTCCTACGAGCAGTACTTC. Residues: CASSASGTKFGSYEQYF.

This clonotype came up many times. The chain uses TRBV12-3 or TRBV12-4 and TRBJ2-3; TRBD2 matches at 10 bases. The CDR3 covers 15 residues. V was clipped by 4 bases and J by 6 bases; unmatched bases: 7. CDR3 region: CASSSLAGVGDTQYF. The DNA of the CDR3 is TGTGCCAGCAGTTCTCTAGCGGGAGTCGGGGATACGCAGTATTTT.

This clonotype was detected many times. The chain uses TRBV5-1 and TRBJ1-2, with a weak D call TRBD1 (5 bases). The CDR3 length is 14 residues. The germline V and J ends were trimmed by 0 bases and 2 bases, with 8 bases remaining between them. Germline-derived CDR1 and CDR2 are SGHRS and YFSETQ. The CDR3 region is CASSLDPGNYGYTF. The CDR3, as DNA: TGCGCCAGCAGCTTGGACCCAGGGAACTATGGCTACACCTTC. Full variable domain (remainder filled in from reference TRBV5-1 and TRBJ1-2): KAGVTQTPRYLIKTRGQQVTLSCSPISGHRSVSWYQQTPGQGLQFLFEYFSETQRNKGNFPGRFSGRQFSNSRSEMNVSTLELGDSALYLCASSLDPGNYGYTFGSGTRLTVV.

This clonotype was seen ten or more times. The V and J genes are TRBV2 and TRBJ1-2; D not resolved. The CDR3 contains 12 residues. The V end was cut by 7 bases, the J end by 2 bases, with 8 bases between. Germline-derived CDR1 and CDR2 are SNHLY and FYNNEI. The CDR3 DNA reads TGTGCCAGCACCCCGGAGAACTATGGCTACACCTTC. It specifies CASTPENYGYTF.

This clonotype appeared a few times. This CDR3 reads CASKVKLKETQYF. The CDR3 region has the DNA TGTGCCAGCAAGGTTAAATTGAAAGAGACCCAGTACTTC. The rearrangement uses TRBV2 and TRBJ2-5; the D is unclear. CDR3 length: 13 residues. Looked up from germline, CDR1 is SNHLY and CDR2 is FYNNEI. Trimming pared 7 bases from V and 3 bases from J, leaving 12 bases between.

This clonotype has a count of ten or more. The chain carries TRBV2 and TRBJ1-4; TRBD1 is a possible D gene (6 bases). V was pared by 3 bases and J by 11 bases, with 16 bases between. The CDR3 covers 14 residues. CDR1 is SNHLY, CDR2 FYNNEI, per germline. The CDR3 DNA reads TGTGCCAGCAGTGACTTGGCGGGGGCGAATAAACTGTTTTTT. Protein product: CASSDLAGANKLFF. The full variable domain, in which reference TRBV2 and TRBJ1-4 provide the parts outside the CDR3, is EPEVTQTPSHQVTQMGQEVILRCVPISNHLYFYWYRQILGQKVEFLVSFYNNEISEKSEIFDDQFSVERPDGSNFTLKIRSTKLEDSAMYFCASSDLAGANKLFFGSGTQLSVL.

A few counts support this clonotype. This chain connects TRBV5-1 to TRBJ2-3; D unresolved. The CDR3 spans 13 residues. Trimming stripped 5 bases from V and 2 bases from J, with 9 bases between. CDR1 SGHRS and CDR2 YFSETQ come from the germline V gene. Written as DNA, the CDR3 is TGCGCCAGCAGTGTTTCCCACACAGATACGCAGTATTTT. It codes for CASSVSHTDTQYF.

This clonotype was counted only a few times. The CDR3: CASSSISGMARELFF. CDR3 nucleotides: TGTGCCAGCAGTTCAATTAGCGGGATGGCGCGGGAGCTGTTTTTT. The J gene is TRBJ2-2, the V gene TRBV27, with 8 bases aligning to TRBD2. V lost 4 bases and J lost 9; bases outside the gene matches: 10. There are 15 residues in the CDR3. CDR1 and CDR2 from the germline V gene are MNHEY and SMNVEV (reference sequence).

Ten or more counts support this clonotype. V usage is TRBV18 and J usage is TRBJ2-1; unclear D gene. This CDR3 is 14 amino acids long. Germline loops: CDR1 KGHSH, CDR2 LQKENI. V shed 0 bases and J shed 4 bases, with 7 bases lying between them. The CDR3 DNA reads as TGTGCCAGCTCACCACCTCAAACTTACAATGAGCAGTTCTTC. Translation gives CASSPPQTYNEQFF.

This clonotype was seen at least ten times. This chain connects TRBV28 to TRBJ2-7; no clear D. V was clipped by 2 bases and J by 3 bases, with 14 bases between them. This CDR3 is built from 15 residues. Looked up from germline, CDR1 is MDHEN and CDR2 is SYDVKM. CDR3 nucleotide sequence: TGTGCCAGCAGTTTAAATTTCTGGCAGGTCTACGAGCAGTACTTC. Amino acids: CASSLNFWQVYEQYF.

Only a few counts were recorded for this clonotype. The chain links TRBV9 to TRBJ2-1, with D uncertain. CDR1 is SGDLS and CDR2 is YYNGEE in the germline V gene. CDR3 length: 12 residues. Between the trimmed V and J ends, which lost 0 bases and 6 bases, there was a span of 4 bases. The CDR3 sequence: CASSVVFNEQFF. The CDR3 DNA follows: TGTGCCAGCAGCGTAGTTTTCAATGAGCAGTTCTTC.

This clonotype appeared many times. The CDR3 DNA sequence: TGCAGTGCTAGGCCGGCGGATACGCAGTATTTT. Protein sequence: CSARPADTQYF. This sequence joins TRBV20-1 and TRBJ2-3, with D hard to call. CDR1 and CDR2 (germline): DFQATT, SNEGSKA (reference sequence). The V and J ends lost 3 bases and 6 bases respectively, with 7 bases between them. The CDR3 has 11 amino acids.